These T cell receptor beta chains were read from a single sample in a study of cytomegalovirus exposure and HLA in healthy donors. Generated by immunoSEQ multiplex PCR, the TCRdb table keeps only in-frame clones and is missing some. The sample carries roughly 89,000 clones, approximately 60% recorded once. The source material was PBMCs. Receptors originate from a woman in her 50s in good health and CMV-seropositive. Both conserved end residues are part of each CDR3. The D gene is left open where the match is weak. Clone size, where shown, is once, few, many, or a class for clones that have expanded.

D | size | J | V | CDR3 | DNA
NA | NA | TRBJ2-1 | TRBV11-2 | CASSLERIVAYNEQFF | TGTGCCAGCAGCTTAGAGCGGATAGTCGCTTACAATGAGCAGTTCTTC
TRBD1 | NA | TRBJ2-3 | TRBV5-1 | CASSLGGQITDTQYF | TGCGCCAGCAGCTTGGGGGGACAGATCACAGATACGCAGTATTTT
TRBD1 | few | TRBJ2-2 | TRBV6-5 | CASSPGGVWGGELFF | TGTGCCAGCAGTCCAGGGGGCGTGTGGGGCGGGGAGCTGTTTTTT
TRBD1 | NA | TRBJ2-1 | TRBV27 | CASSFGQGGYNEQFF | TGTGCCAGCAGTTTCGGACAGGGTGGGTACAATGAGCAGTTCTTC
TRBD1 | NA | TRBJ1-1 | TRBV7-9 | CASSLRTGEVTEAFF | TGTGCCAGCAGCTTAAGGACAGGGGAGGTTACTGAAGCTTTCTTT
TRBD2 | NA | TRBJ2-3 | TRBV5-1 | CASSRAGGEDTQYF | TGCGCCAGCAGCCGAGCGGGGGGGGAGGATACGCAGTATTTT
TRBD1 | NA | TRBJ1-1 | TRBV5-1 | CASSPRRQGPSEAFF | TGCGCCAGCAGTCCCCGTCGACAGGGTCCTTCTGAAGCTTTCTTT
TRBD1 | NA | TRBJ1-2 | TRBV7-8 | CASSLGDRTGVGYTF | TGTGCCAGCAGCTTAGGGGATCGGACAGGGGTTGGCTACACCTTC
TRBD2 | NA | TRBJ2-7 | TRBV5-4 | CASSLGGGIYEQYF | TGTGCCAGCAGCCTGGGGGGAGGGATCTACGAGCAGTACTTC
NA | NA | TRBJ1-1 | TRBV6-5 | CASSLPGNTEAFF | TGTGCCAGCAGCCTACCCGGGAACACTGAAGCTTTCTTT
TRBD2 | few | TRBJ2-5 | TRBV28 | CASSSGLAVQETQYF | TGTGCCAGCAGTTCGGGACTAGCGGTCCAAGAGACCCAGTACTTC
TRBD1 | once | TRBJ1-5 | TRBV2 | CASSEPQQGRQPQHF | TGTGCCAGCAGTGAACCACAACAGGGGCGTCAGCCCCAGCATTTT
TRBD1 | NA | TRBJ2-2 | TRBV30 | CACMDRLNTGELFF | TGTGCCTGTATGGACAGGCTGAACACCGGGGAGCTGTTTTTT
NA | NA | TRBJ2-1 | TRBV27 | CASSLGLFTYNEQFF | TGTGCCAGCAGTTTAGGACTGTTTACCTACAATGAGCAGTTCTTC
TRBD1 | NA | TRBJ1-6 | TRBV11-2 | CASSLRTGGGSPLHF | TGTGCCAGCAGCTTGAGGACAGGGGGAGGTTCACCCCTCCACTTT
NA | many | TRBJ1-1 | TRBV5-6 | CASSFGQGITEAFF | TGTGCCAGCAGCTTTGGGCAGGGGATAACTGAAGCTTTCTTT
TRBD1 | NA | TRBJ1-1 | TRBV7-8 | CASSQGQQTEAFF | TGTGCCAGCAGCCAGGGACAGCAGACTGAAGCTTTCTTT
NA | few | TRBJ1-5 | TRBV21-1 | CASSKMDRENQPQHF | TGTGCCAGCAGCAAAATGGACAGGGAAAATCAGCCCCAGCATTTT
TRBD1 | NA | TRBJ1-1 | TRBV11-1 | CASSLAQGAAEAFF | TGTGCCAGCAGCTTAGCCCAGGGGGCGGCTGAAGCTTTCTTT
TRBD1 | few | TRBJ1-1 | TRBV28 | CASDRGRRPMNTEAFF | TGTGCCAGTGACAGGGGCCGACGACCCATGAACACTGAAGCTTTCTTT
TRBD1 | NA | TRBJ1-5 | TRBV2 | CASRQGPYIGPQHF | TGTGCCAGCAGACAGGGGCCCTACATCGGTCCCCAGCATTTT
TRBD1 | NA | TRBJ1-5 | TRBV28 | CASSGTGGPNQPQHF | TGTGCCAGCAGCGGAACAGGGGGTCCTAATCAGCCCCAGCATTTT
NA | NA | TRBJ2-1 | TRBV10-3 | CAISSETNNEQFF | TGTGCCATCAGTAGCGAAACCAACAATGAGCAGTTCTTC
NA | NA | TRBJ1-1 | TRBV6-6 | CASSYSYGETEAFF | TGTGCCAGCAGTTACTCTTACGGGGAGACTGAAGCTTTCTTT
NA | NA | TRBJ1-2 | TRBV2 | CASRSGSGDGVGYTF | TGTGCCAGCAGGAGTGGGTCAGGGGATGGGGTTGGCTACACCTTC
TRBD2 | NA | TRBJ2-3 | TRBV11-1 | CASSTTSGVATSTDTQYF | TGTGCCAGCAGCACGACTAGCGGGGTTGCTACTAGCACAGATACGCAGTATTTT
TRBD2 | NA | TRBJ2-5 | TRBV7-2 | CASSSWGLAGGPYQETQYF | TGTGCCAGCAGCTCCTGGGGGCTAGCGGGGGGGCCCTACCAAGAGACCCAGTACTTC
NA | NA | TRBJ2-4 | TRBV6-1 | CASSPRLLAKNIQYF | TGTGCCAGCAGCCCCCGTTTGTTGGCCAAAAACATTCAGTACTTC
NA | NA | TRBJ1-5 | TRBV6-1 | CASSEVGGLGQPQHF | TGTGCCAGCAGTGAAGTTGGAGGGTTGGGTCAGCCCCAGCATTTT
NA | NA | TRBJ2-1 | TRBV2 | CASMQGADNEQFF | TGTGCCAGCATGCAGGGCGCGGACAATGAGCAGTTCTTC
NA | NA | TRBJ1-1 | TRBV6-1 | CASIQGWTEAFF | TGTGCCAGCATTCAGGGTTGGACTGAAGCTTTCTTT
NA | NA | TRBJ2-7 | TRBV28 | CASAGGGAGYF | TGTGCCAGCGCGGGTGGGGGGGCTGGGTACTTC
NA | NA | TRBJ1-3 | TRBV10-3 | CAIHSVAAGNTIYF | TGTGCCATCCATTCGGTGGCGGCTGGAAACACCATATATTTT
TRBD2 | NA | TRBJ2-7 | TRBV30 | CAWSVPAGSFYEQYF | TGTGCCTGGAGTGTACCAGCGGGGAGTTTCTACGAGCAGTACTTC
NA | NA | TRBJ1-5 | TRBV27 | CASSEFQSQPQHF | TGTGCCAGCAGTGAATTCCAGTCCCAGCCCCAGCATTTT
NA | NA | TRBJ1-1 | TRBV19 | CASSYKTAMSTEAFF | TGTGCCAGTAGTTACAAGACAGCCATGAGCACTGAAGCTTTCTTT
TRBD1 | NA | TRBJ2-1 | TRBV11-2 | CASSSPDRVDEQFF | TGTGCCAGCAGCTCGCCTGACAGGGTCGATGAGCAGTTCTTC
NA | NA | TRBJ2-3 | TRBV11-2 | CASSLDSTDTQYF | TGTGCCAGCAGCCTGGACTCCACAGATACGCAGTATTTT
NA | NA | TRBJ2-5 | TRBV30 | CAWGSGEETQYF | TGTGCCTGGGGGTCAGGGGAGGAGACCCAGTACTTC
TRBD1 | NA | TRBJ1-1 | TRBV6-5 | CASSEQGAENTEAFF | TGTGCCAGCAGCGAACAGGGGGCGGAGAACACTGAAGCTTTCTTT
NA | NA | TRBJ1-1 | TRBV6-5 | CASAKALGMNTEAFF | TGTGCCAGCGCCAAGGCGTTGGGCATGAACACTGAAGCTTTCTTT
NA | NA | TRBJ1-1 | TRBV11-2 | CASSSEGGRTEAFF | TGTGCCAGCAGCTCGGAGGGTGGGAGAACTGAAGCTTTCTTT
TRBD1 | NA | TRBJ2-7 | TRBV6-7 | CASRGQGKNEQYF | TGTGCCAGCAGGGGACAGGGGAAGAACGAGCAGTACTTC
TRBD1 | NA | TRBJ1-5 | TRBV2 | CASKGTGTSPQHF | TGTGCCAGCAAAGGGACAGGGACCTCGCCCCAGCATTTT
NA | NA | TRBJ1-1 | TRBV21-1 | CAGRGPPTSTEAFF | TGTGCCGGCAGGGGGCCCCCTACGAGCACTGAAGCTTTCTTT